This T cell receptor beta chain stems from a study of blood T cell repertoires in COVID-19. Seattle patients were enrolled during active infection and followed longitudinally. Methods used by the authors: Estimates of nucleated cell counts were drawn from the amplification of reference gene primers. Clones were read by immunoSEQ multiplex PCR, and TCRdb kept only the in-frame ones, dropping some. V, J and clone size derive from that table, while D and trimming were established from the DNA sequence. The sample holds about 320,000 clones, about nine tenths seen once. The CDR3 covers 13 residues. Germline CDR1 and CDR2: SNHLY and FYNNEI. The V and J ends lost 5 bases and 14 bases, in that order; junction bases with no gene match: 8.

The sequencing sample was made of peripheral blood. The TCR sequence derives from a woman younger than 45 with COVID-19, enrolled during active disease. The chain employs TRBV2 and TRBJ1-6, with TRBD1 identical over 8 bases. The CDR3 coding sequence is TGTGCCAGCAGTATGACAGGGGCCATAACCCTCCACTTT. This encodes CASSMTGAITLHF.